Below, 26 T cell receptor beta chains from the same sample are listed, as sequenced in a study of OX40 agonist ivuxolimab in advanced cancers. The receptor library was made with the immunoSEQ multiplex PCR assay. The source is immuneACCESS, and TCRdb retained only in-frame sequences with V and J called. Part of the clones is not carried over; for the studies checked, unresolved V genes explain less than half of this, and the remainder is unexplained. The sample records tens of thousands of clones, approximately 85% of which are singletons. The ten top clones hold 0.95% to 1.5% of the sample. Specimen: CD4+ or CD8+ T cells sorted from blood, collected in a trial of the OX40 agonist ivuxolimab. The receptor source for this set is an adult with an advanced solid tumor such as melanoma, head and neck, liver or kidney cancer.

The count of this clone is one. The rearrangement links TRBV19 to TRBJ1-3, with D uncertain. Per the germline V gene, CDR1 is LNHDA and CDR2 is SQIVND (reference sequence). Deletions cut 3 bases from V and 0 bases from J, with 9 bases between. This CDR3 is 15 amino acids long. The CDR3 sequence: CASSISWGSGNTIYF. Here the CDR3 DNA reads TGTGCCAGTAGTATTTCTTGGGGCTCTGGAAACACCATATATTTT.

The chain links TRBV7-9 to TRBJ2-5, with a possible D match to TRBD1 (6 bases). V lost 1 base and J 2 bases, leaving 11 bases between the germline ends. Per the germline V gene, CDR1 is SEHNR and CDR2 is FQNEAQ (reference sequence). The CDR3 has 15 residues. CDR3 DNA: TGTGCCAGCAGCTTAGTTGGCAGGGGACAAGAGACCCAGTACTTC. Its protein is CASSLVGRGQETQYF. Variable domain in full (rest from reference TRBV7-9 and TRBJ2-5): DTGVSQNPRHKITKRGQNVTFRCDPISEHNRLYWYRQTLGQGPEFLTYFQNEAQLEKSRLLSDRFSAERPKGSFSTLEIQRTEQGDSAMYLCASSLVGRGQETQYFGPGTRLLVL.

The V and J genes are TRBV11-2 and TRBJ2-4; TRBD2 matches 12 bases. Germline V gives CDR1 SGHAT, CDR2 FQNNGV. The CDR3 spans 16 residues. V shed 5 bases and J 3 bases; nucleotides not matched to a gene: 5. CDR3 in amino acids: CASSLELAGGKNIQYF. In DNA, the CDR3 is TGTGCCAGCAGCCTTGAACTAGCGGGAGGCAAAAACATTCAGTACTTC. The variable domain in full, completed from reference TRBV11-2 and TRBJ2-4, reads EAGVAQSPRYKIIEKRQSVAFWCNPISGHATLYWYQQILGQGPKLLIQFQNNGVVDDSQLPKDRFSAERLKGVDSTLKIQPAKLEDSAVYLCASSLELAGGKNIQYFGAGTRLSVL.

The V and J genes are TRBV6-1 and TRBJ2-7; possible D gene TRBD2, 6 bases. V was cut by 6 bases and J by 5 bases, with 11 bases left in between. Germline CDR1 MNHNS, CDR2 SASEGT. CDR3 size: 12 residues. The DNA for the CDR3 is TGTGCCAGCAGGCGGGATCCCCACGAGCAGTACTTC. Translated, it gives CASRRDPHEQYF.

CDR3 amino acids: CASSLKGPEQYF. The CDR3 nucleotides read TGTGCCAGCAGCTTAAAGGGCCCCGAGCAGTACTTC. This rearrangement joins TRBV7-9 to TRBJ2-7; D not certain. Germline V gives CDR1 SEHNR, CDR2 FQNEAQ (reference sequence). The CDR3 covers 12 residues. V lost 2 bases, J lost 6 bases, and 8 bases lay in between.

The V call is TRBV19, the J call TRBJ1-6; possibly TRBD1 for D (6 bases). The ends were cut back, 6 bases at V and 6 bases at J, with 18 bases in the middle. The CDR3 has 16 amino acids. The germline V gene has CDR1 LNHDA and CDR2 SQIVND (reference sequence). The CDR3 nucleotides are TGTGCCAGTAGCCCGGACAGTGTAGGACTTAATTCACCCCTCCACTTT. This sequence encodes CASSPDSVGLNSPLHF.

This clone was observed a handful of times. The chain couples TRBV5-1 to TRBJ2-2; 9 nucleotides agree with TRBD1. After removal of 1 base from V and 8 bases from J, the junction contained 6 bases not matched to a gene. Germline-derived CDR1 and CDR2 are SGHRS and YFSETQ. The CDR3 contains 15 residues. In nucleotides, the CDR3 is TGCGCCAGCAGCTTGACCGGGACAGGGATTGGGGAGCTGTTTTTT. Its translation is CASSLTGTGIGELFF.

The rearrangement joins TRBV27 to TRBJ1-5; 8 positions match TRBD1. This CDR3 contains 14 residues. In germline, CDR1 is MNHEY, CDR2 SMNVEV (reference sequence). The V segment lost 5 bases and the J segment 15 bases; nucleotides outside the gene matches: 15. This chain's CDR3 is CASSPDRAQIPRHF. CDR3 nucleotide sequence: TGTGCCAGCAGTCCGGACAGGGCCCAAATCCCTAGGCATTTT.

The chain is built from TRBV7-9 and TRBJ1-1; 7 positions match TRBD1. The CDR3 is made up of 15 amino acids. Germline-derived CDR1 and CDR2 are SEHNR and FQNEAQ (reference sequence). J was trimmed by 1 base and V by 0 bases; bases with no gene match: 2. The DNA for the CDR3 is TGTGCCAGCAGCTTAGCGGCAGGGGGGAACACTGAAGCTTTCTTT. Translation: CASSLAAGGNTEAFF.

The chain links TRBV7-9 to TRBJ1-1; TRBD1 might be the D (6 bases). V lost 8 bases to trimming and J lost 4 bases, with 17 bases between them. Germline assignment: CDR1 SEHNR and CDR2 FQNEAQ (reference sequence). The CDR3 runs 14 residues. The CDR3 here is CASGRAGAGTEAFF. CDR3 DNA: TGTGCCAGCGGAAGGGCGGGGGCAGGCACTGAAGCTTTCTTT.

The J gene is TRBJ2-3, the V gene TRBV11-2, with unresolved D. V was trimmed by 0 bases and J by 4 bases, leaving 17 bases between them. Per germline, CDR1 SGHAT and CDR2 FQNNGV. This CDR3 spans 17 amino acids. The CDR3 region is CASSLDLVWSGSDTQYF. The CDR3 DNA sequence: TGTGCCAGCAGCTTAGACTTAGTCTGGAGTGGTTCAGATACGCAGTATTTT.

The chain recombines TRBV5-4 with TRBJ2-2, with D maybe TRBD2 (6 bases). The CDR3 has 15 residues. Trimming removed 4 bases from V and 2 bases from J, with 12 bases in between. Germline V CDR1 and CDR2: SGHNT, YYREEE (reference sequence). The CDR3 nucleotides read TGTGCCAGCAGCCTCCGACTAGGAAACACCGGGGAGCTGTTTTTT. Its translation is CASSLRLGNTGELFF.

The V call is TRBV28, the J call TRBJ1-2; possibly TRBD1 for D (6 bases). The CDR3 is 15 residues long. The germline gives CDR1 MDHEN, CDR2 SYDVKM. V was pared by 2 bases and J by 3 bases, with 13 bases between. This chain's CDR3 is CASSLPGGFDYGYTF. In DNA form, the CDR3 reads TGTGCCAGCAGTTTACCCGGGGGCTTTGACTATGGCTACACCTTC.

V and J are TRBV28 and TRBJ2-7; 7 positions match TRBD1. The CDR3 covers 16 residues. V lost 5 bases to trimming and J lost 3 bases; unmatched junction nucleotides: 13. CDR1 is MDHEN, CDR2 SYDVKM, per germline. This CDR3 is CASSPLRGQKNYEQYF. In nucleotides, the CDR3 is TGTGCCAGCAGTCCCCTGAGGGGACAGAAGAACTACGAGCAGTACTTC.

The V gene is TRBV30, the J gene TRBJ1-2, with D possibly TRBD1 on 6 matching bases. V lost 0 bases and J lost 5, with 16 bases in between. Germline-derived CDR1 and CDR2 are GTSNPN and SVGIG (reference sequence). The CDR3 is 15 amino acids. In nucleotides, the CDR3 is TGTGCCTGGAGTGTAGGGTACAGGGAGAGATATGGCTACACCTTC. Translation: CAWSVGYRERYGYTF.

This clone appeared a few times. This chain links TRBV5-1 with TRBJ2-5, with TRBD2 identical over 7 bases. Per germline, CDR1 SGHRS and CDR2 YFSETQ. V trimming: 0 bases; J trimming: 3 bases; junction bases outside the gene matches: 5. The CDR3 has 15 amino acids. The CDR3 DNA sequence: TGCGCCAGCAGCTTGGCCGCGGGGGTAGAAGAGACCCAGTACTTC. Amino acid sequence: CASSLAAGVEETQYF.

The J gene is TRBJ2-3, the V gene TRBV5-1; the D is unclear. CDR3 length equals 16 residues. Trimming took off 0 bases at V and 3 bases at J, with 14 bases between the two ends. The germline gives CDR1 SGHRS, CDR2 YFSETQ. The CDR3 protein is CASSLARVATTDTQYF. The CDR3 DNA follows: TGCGCCAGCAGCTTGGCCCGGGTGGCAACTACAGATACGCAGTATTTT.

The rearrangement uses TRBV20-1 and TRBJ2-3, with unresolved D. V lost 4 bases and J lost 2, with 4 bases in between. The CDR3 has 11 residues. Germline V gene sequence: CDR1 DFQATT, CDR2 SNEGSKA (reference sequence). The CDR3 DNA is TGCAGTGCTACACACACAGATACGCAGTATTTT. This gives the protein CSATHTDTQYF.

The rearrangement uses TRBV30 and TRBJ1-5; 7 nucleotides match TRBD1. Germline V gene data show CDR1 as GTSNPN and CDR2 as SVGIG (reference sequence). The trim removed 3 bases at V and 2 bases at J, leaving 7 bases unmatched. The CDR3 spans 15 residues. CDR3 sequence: CAWSSQGIRNQPQHF. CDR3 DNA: TGTGCCTGGAGCTCACAGGGGATCCGCAATCAGCCCCAGCATTTT.

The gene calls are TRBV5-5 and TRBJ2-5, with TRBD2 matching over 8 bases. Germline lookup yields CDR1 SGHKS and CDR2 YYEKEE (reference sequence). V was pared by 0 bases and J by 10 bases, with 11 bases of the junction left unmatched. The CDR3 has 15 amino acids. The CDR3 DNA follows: TGTGCCAGCAGCTTGGGTCTAGCGGGCTCGGGGGTCCAGTACTTC. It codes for CASSLGLAGSGVQYF.

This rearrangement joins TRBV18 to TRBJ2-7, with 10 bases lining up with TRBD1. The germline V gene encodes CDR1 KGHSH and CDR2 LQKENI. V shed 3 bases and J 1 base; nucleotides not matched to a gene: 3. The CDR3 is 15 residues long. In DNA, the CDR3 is TGTGCCAGCTCACCGCGACAGGGGGCGTCCTACGAGCAGTACTTC. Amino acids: CASSPRQGASYEQYF.

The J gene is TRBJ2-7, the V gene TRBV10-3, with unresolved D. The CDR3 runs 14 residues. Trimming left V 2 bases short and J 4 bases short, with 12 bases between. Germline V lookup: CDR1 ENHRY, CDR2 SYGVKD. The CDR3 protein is CAISEPRTPYEQYF. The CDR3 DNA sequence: TGTGCCATCAGTGAGCCCCGGACCCCATACGAGCAGTACTTC.

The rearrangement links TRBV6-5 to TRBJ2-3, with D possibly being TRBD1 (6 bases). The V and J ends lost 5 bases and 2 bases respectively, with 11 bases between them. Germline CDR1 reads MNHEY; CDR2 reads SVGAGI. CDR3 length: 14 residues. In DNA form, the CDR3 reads TGTGCCAGCAGTGTTGACAGGATCACAGATACGCAGTATTTT. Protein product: CASSVDRITDTQYF.

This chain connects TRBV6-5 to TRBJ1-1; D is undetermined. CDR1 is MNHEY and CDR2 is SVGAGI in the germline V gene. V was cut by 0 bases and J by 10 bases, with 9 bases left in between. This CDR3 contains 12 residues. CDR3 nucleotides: TGTGCCAGCAGTTACTCGGAGGGCTCAGCTTTCTTT. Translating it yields CASSYSEGSAFF.

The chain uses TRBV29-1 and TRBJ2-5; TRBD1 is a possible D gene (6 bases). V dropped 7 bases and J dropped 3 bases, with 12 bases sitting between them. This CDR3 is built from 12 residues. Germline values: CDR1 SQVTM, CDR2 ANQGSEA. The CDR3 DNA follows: TGCAGCGCCCCCGACAGGAAAGAGACCCAGTACTTC. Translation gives CSAPDRKETQYF.

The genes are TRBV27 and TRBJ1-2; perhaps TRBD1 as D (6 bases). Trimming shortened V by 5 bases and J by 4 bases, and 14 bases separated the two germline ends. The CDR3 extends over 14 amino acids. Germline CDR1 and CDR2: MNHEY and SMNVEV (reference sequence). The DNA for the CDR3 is TGTGCCAGCAGTGAGGGGGGTGGAGGCTATGGCTACACCTTC. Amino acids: CASSEGGGGYGYTF.